This is a list of T cell receptor beta chains from one sample in a study of blood T cell repertoires in COVID-19. The assay was immunoSEQ multiplex PCR, and TCRdb's table has in-frame clones only and misses some. The data show under 150,000 clones, around 89% seen once. The sample was peripheral blood. The receptors stem from a woman in her fifties or sixties with acute or convalescent COVID-19. Both conserved end residues are part of each CDR3. D genes are given only for firm matches. Size is stated for part of the rows, as once, few or many counts, or as a class when the clone is expanded.

J | size | V | D | length | CDR3 | DNA
TRBJ1-4 | - | TRBV6-5 | TRBD1 | 14 | CASRFTGGYEKLFF | TGTGCCAGCAGATTTACAGGGGGATATGAAAAACTGTTTTTT
TRBJ1-2 | - | TRBV30 | TRBD1 | 13 | CAWSGGQVYGYTF | TGTGCCTGGAGTGGGGGACAGGTGTATGGCTACACCTTC
TRBJ1-2 | - | TRBV25-1 | - | 17 | CASSGYTGFSGRYGYTF | TGTGCCAGCAGTGGATATACAGGGTTCAGCGGTCGGTATGGCTACACCTTC
TRBJ1-1 | - | TRBV7-3 | TRBD1 | 14 | CASSTGTVNTEAFF | TGTGCCAGCAGCACCGGGACAGTCAACACTGAAGCTTTCTTT
TRBJ1-3 | - | TRBV7-9 | - | 17 | CASSLAGAGVSGNTIYF | TGTGCCAGCAGCTTAGCGGGGGCAGGGGTCTCTGGAAACACCATATATTTT
TRBJ1-1 | - | TRBV24-1 | TRBD1 | 12 | CATSVPGGAAFF | TGTGCCACCAGTGTCCCAGGGGGCGCGGCTTTCTTT
TRBJ1-1 | - | TRBV25-1 | - | 15 | CASRETGTLNTEAFF | TGTGCCAGCAGGGAGACAGGAACACTGAACACTGAAGCTTTCTTT
TRBJ1-3 | - | TRBV6-5 | - | 15 | CASSYALGGGNTIYF | TGTGCCAGCAGTTACGCTCTAGGCGGTGGAAACACCATATATTTT
TRBJ1-5 | - | TRBV18 | TRBD1 | 14 | CASSPRQGIQPQHF | TGTGCCAGCTCTCCCAGACAGGGTATTCAGCCCCAGCATTTT
TRBJ2-4 | - | TRBV11-2 | TRBD1 | 15 | CASSSGTGVANIQYF | TGTGCCAGCAGCTCGGGGACAGGGGTTGCGAACATTCAGTACTTC
TRBJ2-7 | - | TRBV4-1 | - | 13 | CASSRGGIYEQYF | TGCGCCAGCAGCCGAGGAGGGATTTACGAGCAGTACTTC
TRBJ2-5 | - | TRBV28 | TRBD1 | 13 | CASSSGARGPEYF | TGTGCCAGCAGTTCAGGGGCCAGGGGGCCTGAGTACTTC
TRBJ1-2 | - | TRBV5-4 | TRBD1 | 15 | CASSPGQGESYGYTF | TGTGCCAGCAGCCCGGGACAGGGAGAAAGCTATGGCTACACCTTC
TRBJ1-1 | - | TRBV30 | - | 10 | CAWIEIEAFF | TGTGCCTGGATAGAGATTGAAGCTTTCTTT
TRBJ2-3 | - | TRBV27 | TRBD1 | 16 | CASSLGGQGRTDTQYF | TGTGCCAGCAGTTTAGGGGGACAGGGTCGTACAGATACGCAGTATTTT
TRBJ2-1 | - | TRBV30 | - | 12 | CAWSWRPGEQFF | TGTGCCTGGAGTTGGCGCCCGGGTGAGCAGTTCTTC
TRBJ1-2 | - | TRBV12-5 | - | 17 | CASGLAPLPPERYGYTF | TGTGCTAGTGGTTTGGCTCCACTTCCTCCGGAGCGCTATGGCTACACCTTC
TRBJ2-7 | - | TRBV18 | TRBD1 | 16 | CASSPIDRGSSYEQYF | TGTGCCAGCTCACCTATAGACAGGGGGTCCTCCTACGAGCAGTACTTC
TRBJ1-1 | - | TRBV30 | TRBD1 | 12 | CAWGTGGIEAFF | TGTGCCTGGGGAACAGGGGGAATTGAAGCTTTCTTT
TRBJ2-5 | - | TRBV25-1 | TRBD2 | 17 | CASSEEVKASGEETQYF | TGTGCCAGCAGTGAAGAAGTGAAGGCTAGCGGGGAAGAGACCCAGTACTTC
TRBJ2-7 | - | TRBV2 | - | 14 | CASSQQGPSYEQYF | TGTGCCAGCAGTCAACAGGGTCCCTCCTACGAGCAGTACTTC
TRBJ1-1 | - | TRBV12-5 | - | 12 | CASGFVSTEAFF | TGTGCTAGTGGTTTTGTGAGCACTGAAGCTTTCTTT
TRBJ1-2 | - | TRBV27 | - | 15 | CASSSVGGARDGYTF | TGTGCCAGCAGTTCAGTTGGGGGGGCAAGGGATGGCTACACCTTC
TRBJ1-2 | - | TRBV15 | TRBD1 | 13 | CATSRGQAYGYTF | TGTGCCACCAGCAGGGGACAGGCGTATGGCTACACCTTC
TRBJ2-3 | few | TRBV5-1 | TRBD2 | 17 | CASSSAASGGALDTQYF | TGCGCCAGCAGCTCCGCCGCTAGCGGGGGGGCGTTAGATACGCAGTATTTT
TRBJ2-3 | - | TRBV6-5 | TRBD2 | 15 | CASSYTTSGRDTQYF | TGTGCCAGCAGTTACACGACTAGCGGGAGAGATACGCAGTATTTT
TRBJ1-2 | - | TRBV7-8 | TRBD1 | 14 | CASSTRTGVYGYTF | TGTGCCAGCAGCACCCGGACAGGGGTTTATGGCTACACCTTC
TRBJ1-2 | - | TRBV3-1/TRBV3-2 | TRBD1 | 15 | CASSLGQGARDGYTF | TGTGCCAGCAGCCTAGGACAGGGGGCGCGGGATGGCTACACCTTC
TRBJ1-3 | - | TRBV7-9 | - | 13 | CASSITTGNTIYF | TGTGCCAGCAGCATAACAACTGGAAACACCATATATTTT
TRBJ2-2 | - | TRBV10-2 | - | 15 | CASSDRVGVAGELFF | TGCGCCAGCAGTGACCGTGTGGGCGTCGCCGGGGAGCTGTTTTTT
TRBJ1-4 | few | TRBV7-6 | - | 14 | CASSLKAGEGKLFF | TGTGCCAGCAGCTTAAAGGCAGGGGAGGGGAAACTGTTTTTT
TRBJ1-4 | - | TRBV19 | TRBD1 | 15 | CASSSGGLANEKLFF | TGTGCCAGTAGTTCAGGGGGCCTTGCTAATGAAAAACTGTTTTTT
TRBJ2-1 | - | TRBV14 | - | 15 | CASPTSREMVGEQFF | TGTGCCAGCCCCACCAGTCGGGAGATGGTCGGTGAGCAGTTCTTC
TRBJ2-1 | once | TRBV4-2 | - | 12 | CASSQVNNEQFF | TGTGCCAGCAGCCAAGTCAACAATGAGCAGTTCTTC
TRBJ2-1 | - | TRBV6-6 | TRBD2 | 14 | CASSLAGVGNEQFF | TGTGCCAGCAGTTTAGCGGGAGTCGGCAATGAGCAGTTCTTC
TRBJ2-5 | once | TRBV18 | - | 12 | CASSPTSETQYF | TGTGCCAGCTCACCCACATCCGAGACCCAGTACTTC
TRBJ2-1 | once | TRBV4-3 | TRBD2 | 15 | CASSQDGTTNNEQFF | TGCGCCAGCAGCCAAGATGGGACTACCAACAATGAGCAGTTCTTC
TRBJ2-6 | - | TRBV9 | - | 15 | CASSPPLSGANVLTF | TGTGCCAGCAGCCCCCCCCTTTCTGGGGCCAACGTCCTGACTTTC
TRBJ2-7 | - | TRBV5-1 | TRBD1 | 16 | CASSLRLGTGIYEQYF | TGCGCCAGCAGCTTGAGGCTCGGGACAGGGATCTACGAGCAGTACTTC
TRBJ1-1 | - | TRBV5-6 | - | 14 | CASSLKGENTEAFF | TGTGCCAGCAGCCTCAAAGGGGAGAACACTGAAGCTTTCTTT
TRBJ1-6 | - | TRBV19 | TRBD1 | 19 | CASSMGLPGQGSYNSPLHF | TGTGCCAGTAGTATGGGGTTACCGGGACAGGGGTCCTATAATTCACCCCTCCACTTT
TRBJ1-5 | - | TRBV28 | TRBD1 | 18 | CASSFSQGAWNSNQPQHF | TGTGCCAGCAGCTTTTCACAGGGGGCATGGAATAGCAATCAGCCCCAGCATTTT
TRBJ1-1 | once | TRBV29-1 | - | 11 | CSVAQGVRAFF | TGCAGCGTTGCCCAGGGCGTTCGGGCTTTCTTT
TRBJ1-1 | - | TRBV18 | - | 15 | CASSPRPEGNTEAFF | TGTGCCAGCTCACCCCGCCCGGAGGGGAACACTGAAGCTTTCTTT
TRBJ2-2 | - | TRBV9 | TRBD2 | 16 | CASSLWSGTDTGELFF | TGTGCCAGCAGCCTCTGGAGCGGGACCGACACCGGGGAGCTGTTTTTT
TRBJ1-4 | few | TRBV21-1 | - | 15 | CASSKPGGRGEKLFF | TGTGCCAGCAGCAAACCAGGGGGAAGAGGTGAAAAACTGTTTTTT
TRBJ1-5 | - | TRBV27 | - | 14 | CASSLQGYNQPQHF | TGTGCCAGCAGTTTACAGGGGTACAATCAGCCCCAGCATTTT
TRBJ2-7 | once | TRBV9 | TRBD1 | 13 | CASSVATGREQYF | TGTGCCAGCAGCGTTGCGACAGGGCGCGAGCAGTACTTC
TRBJ2-7 | - | TRBV30 | TRBD1 | 15 | CAWSHGTGGSYEQYF | TGTGCCTGGAGTCACGGGACAGGGGGTTCCTACGAGCAGTACTTC
TRBJ2-7 | - | TRBV5-4 | TRBD1 | 14 | CASSPDRVIYEQYF | TGTGCCAGCAGCCCGGACAGGGTTATCTACGAGCAGTACTTC
TRBJ1-1 | - | TRBV5-1 | TRBD1 | 14 | CASRTGDWNTEAFF | TGCGCCAGCAGAACAGGGGACTGGAACACTGAAGCTTTCTTT
TRBJ1-1 | - | TRBV7-6 | TRBD1 | 17 | CASSPRTGGDMNTEAFF | TGTGCCAGCAGCCCCCGGACAGGGGGTGACATGAACACTGAAGCTTTCTTT
TRBJ1-5 | - | TRBV6-5 | TRBD1 | 15 | CASSYQTGVRQPQHF | TGTGCCAGCAGTTATCAGACAGGGGTTAGGCAGCCCCAGCATTTT
TRBJ2-7 | - | TRBV21-1 | - | 17 | CATLGNPRQGEVYEQYF | TGTGCCACCTTGGGGAACCCAAGACAGGGCGAGGTCTACGAGCAGTACTTC
TRBJ2-5 | - | TRBV5-1 | TRBD1 | 13 | CASSTGGRETQYF | TGCGCCAGCAGCACAGGGGGTCGGGAGACCCAGTACTTC
TRBJ1-2 | - | TRBV7-9 | - | 13 | CASSLAGGEGYTF | TGTGCCAGCAGCTTAGCCGGGGGGGAAGGCTACACCTTC
TRBJ1-2 | few | TRBV20-1 | - | 11 | CSATGLYGYTF | TGCAGTGCTACAGGGCTCTATGGCTACACCTTC
TRBJ2-1 | - | TRBV5-1 | - | 14 | CASSLTGSGNEQFF | TGCGCCAGCAGCTTGACAGGGTCTGGGAATGAGCAGTTCTTC
TRBJ1-6 | - | TRBV5-1 | TRBD1 | 18 | CASSLYDRGRAGNSPLHF | TGCGCCAGCAGCTTGTACGACAGGGGCCGGGCGGGTAATTCACCCCTCCACTTT
TRBJ1-2 | - | TRBV11-2 | - | 12 | CASSLGRDGYTF | TGTGCCAGCAGCTTAGGACGGGATGGCTACACCTTC